These 3 T cell receptor beta chains originate from one sample sequenced in a study of technical replicates of blood from several donors. Libraries were prepared by immunoSEQ multiplex PCR; TCRdb keeps only in-frame clonotypes and omits some of them. The table records approximately 87,000 clones, around 96% of them present only once. The sequencing sample was made of T cells isolated from PBMCs. The receptors here all came from a human donor in good health.

Regarding this clone: One end of the junction does not line up with germline, which may come from a read error. The chain has TRBV19 and TRBJ1-5; possible D gene TRBD1, 6 bases. Germline-derived CDR1 and CDR2 are LNHDA and SQIVND (reference sequence). The CDR3 is made up of 12 amino acids. CDR3 residues: CASNIGQKPQHF. CDR3 in DNA: TGTGCTAGTAATATAGGACAGAAGCCCCAGCATTTT.

In regard to this clone: This CDR3 is also generated by other DNA sequences in the sample. V gene TRBV9 combines with J gene TRBJ2-2; 8 bases match TRBD2. CDR1 is SGDLS and CDR2 is YYNGEE in the germline V gene. The CDR3 covers 14 residues. With 0 bases clipped from V and 7 bases from J, the junction kept 2 bases outside the gene matches. The CDR3 coding sequence is TGTGCCAGCAGCGTAGCGGGAGGGGGCGGGGAGCTGTTTTTT. Translation gives CASSVAGGGGELFF.

The chain has TRBV7-9 and TRBJ1-1; D call uncertain. CDR3 length equals 12 residues. Trimming pared 1 base from V and 4 bases from J, leaving 4 bases between. Germline-derived CDR1 and CDR2 are SEHNR and FQNEAQ (reference sequence). The CDR3 DNA is TGTGCCAGCAGCTTAGGGCTCACTGAAGCTTTCTTT. Translating it yields CASSLGLTEAFF.